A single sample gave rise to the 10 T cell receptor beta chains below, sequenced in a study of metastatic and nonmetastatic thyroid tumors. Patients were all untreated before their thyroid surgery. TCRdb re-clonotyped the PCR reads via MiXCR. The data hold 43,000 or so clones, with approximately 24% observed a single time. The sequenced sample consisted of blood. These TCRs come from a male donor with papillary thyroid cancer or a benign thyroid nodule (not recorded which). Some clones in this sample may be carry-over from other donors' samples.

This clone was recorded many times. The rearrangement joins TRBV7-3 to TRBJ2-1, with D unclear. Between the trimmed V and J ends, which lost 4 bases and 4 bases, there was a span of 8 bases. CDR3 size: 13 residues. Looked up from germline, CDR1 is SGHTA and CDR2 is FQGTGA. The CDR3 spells CASSSIGYNEQFF. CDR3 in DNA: TGTGCCAGCAGCTCGATAGGTTACAATGAGCAGTTCTTC.

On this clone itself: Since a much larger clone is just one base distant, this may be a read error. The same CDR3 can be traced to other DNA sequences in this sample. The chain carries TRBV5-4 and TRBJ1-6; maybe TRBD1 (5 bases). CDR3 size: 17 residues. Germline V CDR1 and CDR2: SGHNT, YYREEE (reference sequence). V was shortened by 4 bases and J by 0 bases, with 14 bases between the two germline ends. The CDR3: CASSLGAASSYNSPLHF. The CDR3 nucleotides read TGTGCCAGCAGCCTTGGGGCTGCGAGCTCCTATAATTCACCCCTCCACTTT.

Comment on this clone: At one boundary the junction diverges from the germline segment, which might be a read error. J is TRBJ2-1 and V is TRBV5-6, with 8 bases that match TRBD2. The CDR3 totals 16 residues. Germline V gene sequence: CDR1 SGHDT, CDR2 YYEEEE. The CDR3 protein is CANSWSCQREWNEQFF. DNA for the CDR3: TGTGCCAACAGCTGGAGCTGTCAGCGGGAGTGGAATGAGCAGTTCTTC.

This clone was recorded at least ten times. This CDR3 is CASSLDELAGNEQFF. The CDR3 nucleotides read TGTGCCAGCAGCTTAGATGAACTAGCAGGGAATGAGCAGTTCTTC. J is TRBJ2-1 and V is TRBV11-2; tentative D call: TRBD2 (6 bases). This CDR3 region has 15 residues. V lost 0 bases and J lost 7, with 13 bases in between. Germline loops: CDR1 SGHAT, CDR2 FQNNGV. Based on the CDR3 plus reference TRBV11-2 and TRBJ2-1, the full variable domain is EAGVAQSPRYKIIEKRQSVAFWCNPISGHATLYWYQQILGQGPKLLIQFQNNGVVDDSQLPKDRFSAERLKGVDSTLKIQPAKLEDSAVYLCASSLDELAGNEQFFGPGTRLTVL.

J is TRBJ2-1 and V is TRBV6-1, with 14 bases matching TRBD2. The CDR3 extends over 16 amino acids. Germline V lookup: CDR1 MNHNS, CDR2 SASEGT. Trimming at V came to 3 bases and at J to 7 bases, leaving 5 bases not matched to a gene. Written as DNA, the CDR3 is TGTGCCAGCAGTGACGGGACTAGCGGGAGCGGTAATGAGCAGTTCTTC. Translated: CASSDGTSGSGNEQFF.

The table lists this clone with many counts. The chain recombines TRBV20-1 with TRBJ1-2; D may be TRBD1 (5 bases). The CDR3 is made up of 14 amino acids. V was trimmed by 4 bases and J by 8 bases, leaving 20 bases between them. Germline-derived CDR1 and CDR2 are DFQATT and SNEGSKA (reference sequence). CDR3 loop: CSAIHGTSHHGYTF. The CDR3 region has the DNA TGCAGTGCTATTCACGGGACCTCCCACCACGGCTACACCTTC.

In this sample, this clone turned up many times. In nucleotides, the CDR3 is TGTGCCAGCTCCAAAAGGACAAGCTTTTACGTTACCTCTGGAAACACCATATATTTT. Its translation is CASSKRTSFYVTSGNTIYF. The chain joins TRBV13 to TRBJ1-3; tentatively, D is TRBD1 (5 bases). There are 19 residues in the CDR3. Trimming took off 8 bases at V and 0 bases at J, with 26 bases between the two ends. Germline V gene data show CDR1 as PRHDT and CDR2 as FYEKMQ (reference sequence).

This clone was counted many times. This CDR3 reads CAISESGTDTQYF. CDR3 DNA: TGTGCCATCAGTGAGTCAGGCACAGATACGCAGTATTTT. V and J are TRBV10-3 and TRBJ2-3; no clear D gene. The CDR3 is 13 residues long. Trimming cost V 0 bases and J 1 base, with 2 bases left between them. Germline V gene data show CDR1 as ENHRY and CDR2 as SYGVKD.

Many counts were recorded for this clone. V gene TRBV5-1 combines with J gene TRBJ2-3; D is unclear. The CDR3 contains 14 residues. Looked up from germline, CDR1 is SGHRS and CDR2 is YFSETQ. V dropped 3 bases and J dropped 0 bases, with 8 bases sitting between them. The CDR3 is CASSSSDSTDTQYF. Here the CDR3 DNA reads TGCGCCAGCAGCTCATCTGACAGCACAGATACGCAGTATTTT.

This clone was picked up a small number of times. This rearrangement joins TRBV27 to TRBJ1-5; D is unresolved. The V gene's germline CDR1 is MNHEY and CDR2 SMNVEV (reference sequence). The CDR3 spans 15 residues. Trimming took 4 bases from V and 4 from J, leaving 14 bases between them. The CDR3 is CASSSTDGKNQPQHF. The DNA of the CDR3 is TGTGCCAGCAGTTCAACAGACGGGAAGAATCAGCCCCAGCATTTT.